This TCR beta chain was found in a study of blood T cell repertoires in COVID-19. Looking at the study overall: Both acute and convalescent COVID-19 samples were obtained from the United States, Italy and Spain.

In the authors' workflow: By means of reference gene primer amplification, nucleated cell counts were estimated. The assay was immunoSEQ multiplex PCR, and TCRdb's table has in-frame clones only and misses some. The V and J calls and clone size come from that table; D and trimming were worked out from the DNA. The sample shows about 360,000 clones, roughly 86% of them seen only once. CDR3 length equals 14 residues. V dropped 8 bases and J dropped 2; count of bases not matched to a gene: 5. Germline V gene lookup returns CDR1 MNHEY and CDR2 SVGAGI. Self-reported history from a screening survey and questionnaire set each donor's cohort. Recovered status in Cohort 3 required two negative PCRs, clearance, or symptom resolution.

Sequences were obtained from PBMCs or T cells enriched from blood (not recorded which). This receptor was taken from a man aged 30 to 45 who had recovered from COVID-19. The chain joins TRBV6-5 to TRBJ2-5, with 10 bases lining up with TRBD1. The DNA of the CDR3 is TGTGCCAGCTCGACGGACAGGGGGCAAGAGACCCAGTACTTC. Protein sequence: CASSTDRGQETQYF.